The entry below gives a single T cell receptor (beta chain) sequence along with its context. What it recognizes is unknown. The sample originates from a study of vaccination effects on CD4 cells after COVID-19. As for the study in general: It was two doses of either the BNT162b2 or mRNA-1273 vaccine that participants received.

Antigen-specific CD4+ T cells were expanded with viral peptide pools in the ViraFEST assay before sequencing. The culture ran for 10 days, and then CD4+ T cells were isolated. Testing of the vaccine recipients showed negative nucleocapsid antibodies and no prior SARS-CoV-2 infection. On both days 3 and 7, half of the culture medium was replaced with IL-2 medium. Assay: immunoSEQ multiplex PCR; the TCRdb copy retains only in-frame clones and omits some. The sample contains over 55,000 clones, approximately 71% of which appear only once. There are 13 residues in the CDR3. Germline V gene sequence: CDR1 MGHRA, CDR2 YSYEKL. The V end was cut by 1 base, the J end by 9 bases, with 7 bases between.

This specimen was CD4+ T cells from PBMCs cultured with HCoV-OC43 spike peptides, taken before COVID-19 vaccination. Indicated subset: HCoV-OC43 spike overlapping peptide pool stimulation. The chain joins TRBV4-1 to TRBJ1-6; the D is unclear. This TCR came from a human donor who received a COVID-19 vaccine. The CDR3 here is CASSQVRASPLHF. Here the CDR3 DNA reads TGCGCCAGCAGCCAAGTTAGGGCTTCACCCCTCCACTTT.